This T cell receptor (beta chain) was recovered during a study of blood T cell repertoires in COVID-19 (dated by TCRdb to 2020 to 2021). Regarding the complete study: Samples from collaborators originated in the United States, Italy and Spain and spanned both the acute and convalescent phases of COVID-19. The prospective study material was composed of cDNA or gDNA derived from T cells, B-cell-depleted T cells, or PBMCs. Deeply sampled blood TCRbeta repertoires from subjects exposed to, actively infected with, or recovered from COVID-19 were included in the dataset. The repertoires were released in a freely available public database intended as a resource for research on the immune response to SARS-CoV-2. The samples were drawn from two sources: the first 160 participants of the ongoing ImmuneRACE study, and 950 to 1,500 subjects contributed by 6 global collaborators. Sample metadata almost always included a de-identified subject ID, COVID-19 status, age in years and sex. Where available, HLA class I and class II types were taken from metadata supplied by the sample provider and were not determined by assay-based typing. Summary of the overall study and its limitations: The amount of clinical and demographic metadata varied by source and participant and was provided uncurated.

TCRbeta CDR3 regions were amplified from genomic DNA using the immunoSEQ Assay, a bias-controlled multiplex PCR. The source study handled its data this way. Nucleated cell counts per sample were estimated from amplification of reference gene primers within the assay. To quantify the absolute abundance of each unique TCRbeta CDR3 rearrangement, sequence reads were collapsed and filtered. For each sample, productive Simpson clonality was calculated by taking the square root of Simpson's diversity index across productive rearrangements. TCRdb mirrors the immuneACCESS table, restricted to in-frame sequences. Some clones are absent from its copies; in checked studies, under half trace to an unresolved V gene, and the reason for the others is unknown. V, J and clone size were drawn from that table, and D and trimming were deduced from the DNA. For this sample the table gives around 15,000 clones, of which around 88% were detected only once. The top ten clones comprise approximately 8.9% of the sample.

CDR1 and CDR2, per the germline V gene, are MGHRA and YSYEKL. Measured from the cysteine to the phenylalanine, the CDR3 is 15 residues long. Only the CDR3 portion is preserved as DNA: 45 bases, with reading frame beginning at the first base. V and J lose 0 bases and 0 bases, and a span of 9 bases separates them. The collaborating institutions used their own protocols to collect whole blood in K2EDTA tubes. For TCRbeta analysis, collaborators shipped samples as frozen whole blood, isolated PBMCs, or DNA extracted from either of those sample types. As to this clone: What this receptor recognizes is not known. Per-base qualities were not stored, and no clone one base away is much larger.

Specimen: peripheral blood. The chain is assembled from TRBV4-1 and TRBJ2-7; D gene: possibly TRBD2, on 6 matching bases. This receptor was obtained from a human donor in a cohort sampled during active COVID-19. The nucleotide sequence is TGCGCCAGCAGCCAAGAGGAGGGGAGCTCCTACGAGCAGTACTTC. It translates as CASSQEEGSSYEQYF.